These 15 T cell receptor beta chains originate from one sample sequenced in a study of blood T cell repertoires in COVID-19. Only in-frame clones appear in the TCRdb table, and some are missing; sequencing was by immunoSEQ multiplex PCR. The sample includes about 93,000 clones, 80% of them seen just once. Input material: peripheral blood. Every receptor here comes from a human donor in a cohort sampled during active COVID-19.

The V call is TRBV4-1, the J call TRBJ1-3; TRBD1 matches 7 bases. Germline-derived CDR1 and CDR2 are MGHRA and YSYEKL. The V gene end was trimmed by 2 bases and the J gene end by 0 bases; junction bases not matched to a gene: 4. This CDR3 is 16 amino acids long. This chain's CDR3 is CASSQPDRDSGNTIYF. Written as DNA, the CDR3 is TGCGCCAGCAGCCAACCCGACAGGGACTCTGGAAACACCATATATTTT.

V is TRBV7-8 and J is TRBJ2-7, with TRBD1 identical over 8 bases. This CDR3 is built from 14 residues. Germline loops: CDR1 SGHVS, CDR2 FQNEAQ. The V segment lost 4 bases and the J segment 6 bases; nucleotides outside the gene matches: 8. The CDR3 DNA reads TGTGCCAGCAGCTCAGACAGGGGCCTAATCGAGCAGTACTTC. This sequence encodes CASSSDRGLIEQYF. The whole variable domain, filled in from reference TRBV7-8 and TRBJ2-7, reads GAGVSQSPRYKVAKRGQDVALRCDPISGHVSLFWYQQALGQGPEFLTYFQNEAQLDKSGLPSDRFFAERPEGSVSTLKIQRTQQEDSAVYLCASSSDRGLIEQYFGPGTRLTVT.

The rearrangement joins TRBV28 to TRBJ1-1; no firm D call. Germline assignment: CDR1 MDHEN and CDR2 SYDVKM. There are 13 residues in the CDR3. V was cut by 3 bases and J by 3 bases, with 8 bases left in between. The CDR3 nucleotides read TGTGCCAGCAGTTTTCCCCGGGACACTGAAGCTTTCTTT. It yields the protein CASSFPRDTEAFF.

This clone came up many times. The gene calls are TRBV15 and TRBJ2-3, with TRBD2 identical over 8 bases. CDR1 and CDR2 from the germline V gene are LNHNV and YYDKDF (reference sequence). V shed 3 bases and J 3 bases; nucleotides not matched to a gene: 5. The length of the CDR3 is 15 residues. The CDR3 is CATSRERGITDTQYF. In DNA form, the CDR3 reads TGTGCCACCAGCAGGGAGCGGGGGATTACAGATACGCAGTATTTT.

This chain connects TRBV3-1 (or the pseudogene TRBV3-2) to TRBJ1-4; no definite D call. This CDR3 region has 15 residues. V lost 4 bases, J lost 7 bases, and 16 bases lay in between. In germline, CDR1 is LGHDT, CDR2 YNNKEL (reference sequence). The CDR3 coding sequence is TGTGCCAGCAGCCCCCCCGGAGGATTCGGTGAAAAACTGTTTTTT. It encodes CASSPPGGFGEKLFF.

The table lists this clone with a few counts. The CDR3: CASSPSRTNEKLFF. CDR3 nucleotides: TGTGCCAGCAGTCCCAGTCGAACTAATGAAAAACTGTTTTTT. The chain carries TRBV7-9 and TRBJ1-4; D unclear. The CDR3 loop spans 14 amino acids. V was clipped by 6 bases and J by 1 base, with 9 bases between them. Per the germline V gene, CDR1 is SEHNR and CDR2 is FQNEAQ (reference sequence).

This rearrangement joins TRBV3-1 (or the pseudogene TRBV3-2) to TRBJ2-1, with a weak D call TRBD2 (5 bases). Germline V lookup: CDR1 LGHDT, CDR2 YNNKEL (reference sequence). The CDR3 consists of 16 residues. Trimming removed 0 bases from V and 5 bases from J, with 14 bases in between. CDR3 DNA: TGTGCCAGCAGCCAAGATCGGAGAGGGCGGGACAATGAGCAGTTCTTC. Residues: CASSQDRRGRDNEQFF.

This clone was observed a few times. Here the CDR3 reads CASSLVRGSQETQYF. CDR3 bases: TGCGCCAGCAGCTTGGTACGCGGTTCACAAGAGACCCAGTACTTC. This sequence joins TRBV5-1 and TRBJ2-5, with D unresolved. This CDR3 contains 15 residues. V was pared by 0 bases and J by 2 bases, with 11 bases between. Germline V lookup: CDR1 SGHRS, CDR2 YFSETQ. Full variable domain (missing parts from reference TRBV5-1 and TRBJ2-5): KAGVTQTPRYLIKTRGQQVTLSCSPISGHRSVSWYQQTPGQGLQFLFEYFSETQRNKGNFPGRFSGRQFSNSRSEMNVSTLELGDSALYLCASSLVRGSQETQYFGPGTRLLVL.

V is TRBV20-1 and J is TRBJ2-7; the match to TRBD2 covers 9 bases. This CDR3 comprises 14 residues. Looked up from germline, CDR1 is DFQATT and CDR2 is SNEGSKA (reference sequence). V lost 3 bases and J lost 2; bases outside the gene matches: 5. CDR3 region: CSASSGGRAYEQYF. Here the CDR3 DNA reads TGCAGTGCTAGTAGCGGGGGAAGGGCCTACGAGCAGTACTTC.

The chain uses TRBV10-1 and TRBJ2-3, with 13 bases lining up with TRBD2. The CDR3 is 18 residues long. V lost 0 bases and J lost 0; bases outside the gene matches: 3. The V gene's germline CDR1 is WNHNN and CDR2 SYGVQD (reference sequence). CDR3 loop: CASSESTSGGHSTDTQYF. The CDR3, as DNA: TGCGCCAGCAGTGAGTCGACTAGCGGGGGGCATAGCACAGATACGCAGTATTTT.

The chain couples TRBV11-2 to TRBJ2-7; D not resolved. V gave up 2 bases and J gave up 7 bases, with 9 bases separating them. This CDR3 region has 12 residues. The V gene's germline CDR1 is SGHAT and CDR2 FQNNGV. The CDR3 DNA reads TGTGCCAGCAGCTTATCTGCAGGAGAGCAGTACTTC. It encodes CASSLSAGEQYF.

This sequence joins TRBV2 and TRBJ2-5; D unresolved. The CDR3 runs to 12 residues. The germline gives CDR1 SNHLY, CDR2 FYNNEI. Trimming cost V 7 bases and J 0 bases, with 6 bases left between them. The CDR3 loop is CASTKNQETQYF. The DNA of the CDR3 is TGTGCCAGCACCAAAAACCAAGAGACCCAGTACTTC.

This chain links TRBV10-1 with TRBJ2-3; the match to TRBD1 covers 7 bases. Germline values: CDR1 WNHNN, CDR2 SYGVQD (reference sequence). CDR3 size: 14 residues. V shed 4 bases and J 4 bases; nucleotides not matched to a gene: 5. CDR3 residues: CASSGDRKADTQYF. In nucleotides, the CDR3 is TGCGCCAGCAGTGGGGACAGAAAAGCAGATACGCAGTATTTT.

This rearrangement joins TRBV16 to TRBJ1-2; TRBD1 matches at 8 bases. Germline loops: CDR1 KGHSY, CDR2 FQNENV. V shed 0 bases and J 3 bases; nucleotides not matched to a gene: 6. The CDR3 is made up of 16 amino acids. The DNA of the CDR3 is TGTGCCAGCAGCCAATCGAGGGCAGGGGGCGACTATGGCTACACCTTC. It is translated as CASSQSRAGGDYGYTF. The entire variable domain, with the rest obtained from reference TRBV16 and TRBJ1-2, is as follows: GEEVAQTPKHLVRGEGQKAKLYCAPIKGHSYVFWYQQVLKNEFKFLISFQNENVFDETGMPKERFSAKCLPNSPCSLEIQATKLEDSAVYFCASSQSRAGGDYGYTFGSGTRLTVV.

On this clone itself: Other DNA variants within this sample encode the same CDR3. V gene TRBV7-2 combines with J gene TRBJ1-1; a weak D match, TRBD1 (6 bases). Germline CDR1 is SGHTA and CDR2 is FQGNSA. V was clipped by 4 bases and J by 3 bases, with 9 bases between them. CDR3 length: 13 amino acids. The CDR3 DNA reads TGTGCCAGCAGCTCACAGGGCTACACTGAAGCTTTCTTT. This sequence encodes CASSSQGYTEAFF.